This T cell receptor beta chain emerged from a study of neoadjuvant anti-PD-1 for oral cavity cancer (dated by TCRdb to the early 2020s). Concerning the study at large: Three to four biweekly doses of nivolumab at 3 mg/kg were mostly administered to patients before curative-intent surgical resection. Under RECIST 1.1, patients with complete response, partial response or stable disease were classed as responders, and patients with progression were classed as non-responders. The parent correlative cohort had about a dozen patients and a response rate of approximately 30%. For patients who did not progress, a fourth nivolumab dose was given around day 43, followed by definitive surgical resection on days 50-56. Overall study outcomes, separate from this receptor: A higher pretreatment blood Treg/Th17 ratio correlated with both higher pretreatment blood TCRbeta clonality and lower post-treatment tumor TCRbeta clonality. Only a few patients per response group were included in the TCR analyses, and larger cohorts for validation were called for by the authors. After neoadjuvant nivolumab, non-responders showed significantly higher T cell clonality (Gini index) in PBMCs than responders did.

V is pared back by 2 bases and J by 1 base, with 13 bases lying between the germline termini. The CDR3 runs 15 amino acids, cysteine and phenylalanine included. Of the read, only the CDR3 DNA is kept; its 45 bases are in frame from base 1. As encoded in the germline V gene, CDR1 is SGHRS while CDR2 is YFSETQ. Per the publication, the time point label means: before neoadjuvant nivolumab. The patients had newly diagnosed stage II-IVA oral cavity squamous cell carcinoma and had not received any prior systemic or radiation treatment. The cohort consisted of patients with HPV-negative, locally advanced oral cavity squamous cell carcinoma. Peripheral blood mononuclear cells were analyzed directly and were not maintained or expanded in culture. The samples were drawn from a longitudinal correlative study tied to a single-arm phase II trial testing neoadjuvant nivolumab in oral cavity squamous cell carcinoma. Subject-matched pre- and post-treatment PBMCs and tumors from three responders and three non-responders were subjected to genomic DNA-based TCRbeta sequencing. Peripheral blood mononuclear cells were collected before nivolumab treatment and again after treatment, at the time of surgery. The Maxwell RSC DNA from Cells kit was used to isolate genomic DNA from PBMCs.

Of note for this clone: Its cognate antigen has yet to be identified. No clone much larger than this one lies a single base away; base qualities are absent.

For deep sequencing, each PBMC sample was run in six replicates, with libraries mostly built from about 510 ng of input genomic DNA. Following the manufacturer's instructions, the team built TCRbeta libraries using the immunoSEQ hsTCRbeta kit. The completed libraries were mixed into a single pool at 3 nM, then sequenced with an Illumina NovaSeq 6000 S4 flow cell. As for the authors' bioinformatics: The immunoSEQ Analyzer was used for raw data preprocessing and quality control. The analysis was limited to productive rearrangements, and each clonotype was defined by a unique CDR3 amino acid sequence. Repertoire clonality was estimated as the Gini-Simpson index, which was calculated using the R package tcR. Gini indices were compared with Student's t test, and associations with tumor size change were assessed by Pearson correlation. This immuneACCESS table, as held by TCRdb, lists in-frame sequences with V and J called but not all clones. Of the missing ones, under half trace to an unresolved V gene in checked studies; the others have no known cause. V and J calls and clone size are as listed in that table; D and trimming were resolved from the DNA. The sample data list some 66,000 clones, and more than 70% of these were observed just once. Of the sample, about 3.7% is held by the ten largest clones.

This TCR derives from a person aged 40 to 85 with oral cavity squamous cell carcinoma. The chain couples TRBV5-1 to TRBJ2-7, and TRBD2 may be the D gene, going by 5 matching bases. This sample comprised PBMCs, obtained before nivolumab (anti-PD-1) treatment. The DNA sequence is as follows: TGCGCCAGCAGCTTAAGGACTGACCTTTCCTACGAGCAGTACTTC. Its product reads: CASSLRTDLSYEQYF. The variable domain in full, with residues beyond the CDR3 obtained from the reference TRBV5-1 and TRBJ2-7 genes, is KAGVTQTPRYLIKTRGQQVTLSCSPISGHRSVSWYQQTPGQGLQFLFEYFSETQRNKGNFPGRFSGRQFSNSRSEMNVSTLELGDSALYLCASSLRTDLSYEQYFGPGTRLTVT.